This TCR beta chain stems from a study of identical twins. This clonotype was counted between two and nine times. Its specificity is not known. The trim removed 0 bases at V and 0 bases at J, leaving 9 bases unmatched. CDR1 and CDR2 (germline): SGHRS, YFSETQ. The CDR3 is 17 residues long. Each CDR3 protein is one row after TCRdb ran MiXCR on the 5' RACE reads. This table has approximately 500,000 distinct CDR3 sequences, 20% to 25% appearing once. Study-level findings and limits: Monozygotic twins shared more out-of-frame TCR alpha than recombination models predicted.

These data also formed part of another study, on T cells expressing NK-cell markers. Per that study: Cells sorted as CD3+CD56+NKG2C+, CD3+CD56+NKG2C- and CD3+CD56-NKG2C+ T cells supplied the TCR beta repertoires. Eight donors were sequenced, of whom seven were HCMV-seropositive, while the remaining one was HCMV-seronegative.

The sample was CD4+ T cells sorted from blood. V gene TRBV5-1 combines with J gene TRBJ2-7; 7 bases are shared with TRBD2. The source of this sequence is a woman younger than 30 in good health. The CDR3 DNA follows: TGCGCCAGCAGCTTGGCCCCACTAGCGCGAAGCTCCTACGAGCAGTACTTC. Its protein product is CASSLAPLARSSYEQYF. The variable domain in full, with the rest retrieved from reference TRBV5-1 and TRBJ2-7, is KAGVTQTPRYLIKTRGQQVTLSCSPISGHRSVSWYQQTPGQGLQFLFEYFSETQRNKGNFPGRFSGRQFSNSRSEMNVSTLELGDSALYLCASSLAPLARSSYEQYFGPGTRLTVT.